The clone carrying this TCR beta chain showed up just once. Assay used: immunoSEQ multiplex PCR; TCRdb lists only in-frame clones, some missing. This sample has 300,000 to 450,000 clones, with 80% to 90% found just once. The CDR3 covers 10 residues. Trimming left V 8 bases short and J 5 bases short, with 6 bases between. Germline lookup yields CDR1 MNHEY and CDR2 SMNVEV (reference sequence). This sample stems from a study of blood T cell repertoires in COVID-19. Study as a whole: PBMCs, B-cell-depleted T cells, or T cells were the source of the cDNA or gDNA that made up the material.

The specimen was PBMCs or T cells enriched from blood (not recorded which). The gene calls are TRBV27 and TRBJ2-5; D gene ambiguous. The sequence came from a man younger than 30 who had recovered from COVID-19. As DNA, the CDR3 is TGTGCCAGCGGCAGGGAGACCCAGTACTTC. It specifies CASGRETQYF.